This TCR beta chain was retrieved from a study of cytomegalovirus exposure and HLA in healthy donors. Study outcomes and limitations: An assumption of roughly uniform sequencing depth across donors underlay the presence/absence analyses. In a later analysis, across HLA loci, associated TCR counts were highest for DRB1, lowest for HLA-C. Segments of the TCR beta V type were, in most cases, productive about 90% or about 30% of the time in an earlier analysis.

PCR involved 60 Vbeta and 13 Jbeta primers. In the original analysis: Approximately 87 million unique TCR beta chains, 10 million to 14 million shared, were counted in a later analysis. Libraries were prepared by immunoSEQ multiplex PCR; TCRdb keeps only in-frame clonotypes and omits some of them. The DNA gave D and trimming, while V, J and clone size come from that table. The table lists about 110,000 clones, about two thirds of them singletons. This clone was seen only a few times. The antigen remains undetermined. The receptor was isolated from a female donor in good health and CMV-seronegative. Specimen: PBMCs.

The CDR3 is CASGSAKGTDTQYF. DNA of the CDR3: TGTGCCAGCGGAAGCGCAAAGGGCACAGATACGCAGTATTTT. The V gene is TRBV5-4, the J gene TRBJ2-3; no clear D gene. This CDR3 is 14 amino acids long. CDR1 is SGHNT and CDR2 is YYREEE in the germline V gene (reference sequence). V shed 7 bases and J shed 1 base, with 13 bases lying between them.